The next 2 T cell receptor beta chains were all read from a single sample in a study of CD49a tissue-resident CD8 T cells in human skin. Sequenced by immunoSEQ multiplex PCR; TCRdb stores in-frame clones only, minus some. The sample records around 970 clones, approximately 60% being singletons. Sequenced: CLA- CD8+ effector memory T cells sorted from blood. Receptors were obtained from a human donor in good health.

The chain joins TRBV4-3 to TRBJ2-1, with 8 bases matching TRBD2. V shed 0 bases, J shed 5 bases, and the junction held 12 bases outside the gene matches. Per the germline V gene, CDR1 is LGHNA and CDR2 is YSLEER. The CDR3 length is 18 residues. CDR3 coding DNA: TGCGCCAGCAGCCAAGACGGGTCCGCGGGAGGTGGGCACAATGAGCAGTTCTTC. It translates to CASSQDGSAGGGHNEQFF.

The rearrangement links TRBV7-2 to TRBJ2-7; maybe TRBD2 (6 bases). The CDR3 has 14 amino acids. The ends were cut back, 1 base at V and 2 bases at J, with 9 bases in the middle. Germline V CDR1 and CDR2: SGHTA, FQGNSA. The CDR3 sequence: CASSLGREPYEQYF. The CDR3 DNA reads as TGTGCCAGCAGCTTAGGGCGGGAACCCTACGAGCAGTACTTC. Variable domain in full (rest from reference TRBV7-2 and TRBJ2-7): GAGVSQSPSNKVTEKGKDVELRCDPISGHTALYWYRQSLGQGLEFLIYFQGNSAPDKSGLPSDRFSAERTGGSVSTLTIQRTQQEDSAVYLCASSLGREPYEQYFGPGTRLTVT.